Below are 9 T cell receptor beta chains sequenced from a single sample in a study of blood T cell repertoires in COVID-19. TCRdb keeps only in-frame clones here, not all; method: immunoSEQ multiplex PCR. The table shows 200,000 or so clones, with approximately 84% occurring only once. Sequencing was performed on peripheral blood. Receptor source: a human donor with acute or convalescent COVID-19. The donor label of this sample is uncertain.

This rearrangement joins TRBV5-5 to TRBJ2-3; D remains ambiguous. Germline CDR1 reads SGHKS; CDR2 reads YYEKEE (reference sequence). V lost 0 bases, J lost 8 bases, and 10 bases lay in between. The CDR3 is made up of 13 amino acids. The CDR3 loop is CASSLDPGGTQYF. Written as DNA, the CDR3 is TGTGCCAGCAGCTTGGACCCTGGCGGTACGCAGTATTTT.

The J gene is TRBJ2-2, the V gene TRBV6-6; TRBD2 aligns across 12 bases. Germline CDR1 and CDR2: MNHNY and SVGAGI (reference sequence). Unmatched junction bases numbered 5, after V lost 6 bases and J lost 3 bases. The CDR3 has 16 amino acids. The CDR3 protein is CASRPRLAGDTGELFF. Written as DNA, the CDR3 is TGTGCCAGCAGACCACGACTAGCGGGAGACACCGGGGAGCTGTTTTTT.

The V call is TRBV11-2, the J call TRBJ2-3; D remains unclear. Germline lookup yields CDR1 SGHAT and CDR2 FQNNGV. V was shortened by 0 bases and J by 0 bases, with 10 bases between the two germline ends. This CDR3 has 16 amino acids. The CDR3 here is CASSLDHAGSTDTQYF. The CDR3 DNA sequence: TGTGCCAGCAGCTTAGATCACGCAGGTAGCACAGATACGCAGTATTTT.

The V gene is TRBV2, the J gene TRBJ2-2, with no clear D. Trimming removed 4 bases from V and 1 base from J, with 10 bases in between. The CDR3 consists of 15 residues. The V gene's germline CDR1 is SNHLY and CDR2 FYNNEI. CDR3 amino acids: CASSGSQENTGELFF. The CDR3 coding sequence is TGTGCCAGCAGTGGAAGTCAGGAGAACACCGGGGAGCTGTTTTTT.

The DNA of the CDR3 is TGTGCCAGCAGCCAAGAAAGAACCGCCGAGCTGCCCCAGCATTTT. It encodes CASSQERTAELPQHF. The rearrangement uses TRBV4-2 and TRBJ1-5; no definite D call. In germline, CDR1 is LGHNA, CDR2 YNFKEQ. V lost 0 bases and J 9 bases, leaving 15 bases between the germline ends. The CDR3 runs 15 residues.

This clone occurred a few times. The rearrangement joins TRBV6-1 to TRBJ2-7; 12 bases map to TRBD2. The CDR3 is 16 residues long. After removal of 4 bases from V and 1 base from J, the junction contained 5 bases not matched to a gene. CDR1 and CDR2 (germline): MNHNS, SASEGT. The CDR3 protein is CASSAQLAGGSYEQYF. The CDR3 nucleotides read TGTGCCAGCAGTGCCCAACTAGCGGGAGGATCCTACGAGCAGTACTTC.

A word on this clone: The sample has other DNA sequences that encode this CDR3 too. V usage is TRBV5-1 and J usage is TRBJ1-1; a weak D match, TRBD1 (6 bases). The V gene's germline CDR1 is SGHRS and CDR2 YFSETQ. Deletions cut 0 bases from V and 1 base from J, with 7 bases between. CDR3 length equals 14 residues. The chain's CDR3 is CASSLEDRNTEAFF. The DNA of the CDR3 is TGCGCCAGCAGCTTGGAGGACAGGAACACTGAAGCTTTCTTT. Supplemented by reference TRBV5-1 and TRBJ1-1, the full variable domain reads KAGVTQTPRYLIKTRGQQVTLSCSPISGHRSVSWYQQTPGQGLQFLFEYFSETQRNKGNFPGRFSGRQFSNSRSEMNVSTLELGDSALYLCASSLEDRNTEAFFGQGTRLTVV.

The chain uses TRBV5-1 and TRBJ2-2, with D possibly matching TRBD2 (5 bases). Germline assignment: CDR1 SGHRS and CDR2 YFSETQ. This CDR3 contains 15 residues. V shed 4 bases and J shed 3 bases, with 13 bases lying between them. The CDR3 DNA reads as TGCGCCAGCAGCCTTCCGGGGAAGGACACCGGGGAGCTGTTTTTT. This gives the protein CASSLPGKDTGELFF.

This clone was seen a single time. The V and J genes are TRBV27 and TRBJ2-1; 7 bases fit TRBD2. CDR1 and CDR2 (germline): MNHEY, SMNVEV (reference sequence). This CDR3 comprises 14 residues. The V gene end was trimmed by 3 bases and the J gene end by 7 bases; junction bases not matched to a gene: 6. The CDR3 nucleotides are TGTGCCAGCAGTTTGGCCGGACTAGGAAATGAGCAGTTCTTC. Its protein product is CASSLAGLGNEQFF.